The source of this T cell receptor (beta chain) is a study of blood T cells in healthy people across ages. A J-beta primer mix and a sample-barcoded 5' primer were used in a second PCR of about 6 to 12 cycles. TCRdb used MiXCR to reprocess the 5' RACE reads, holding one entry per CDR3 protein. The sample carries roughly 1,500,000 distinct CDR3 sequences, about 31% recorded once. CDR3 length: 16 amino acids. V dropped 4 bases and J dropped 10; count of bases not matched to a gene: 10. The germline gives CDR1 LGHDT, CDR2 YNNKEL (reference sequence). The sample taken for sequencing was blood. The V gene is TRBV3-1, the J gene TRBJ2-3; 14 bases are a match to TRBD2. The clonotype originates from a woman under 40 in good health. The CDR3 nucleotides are TGTGCCAGCAGCCCGACGACTAGCGGGGGGGTGTTGGCGCAGTATTTT. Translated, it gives CASSPTTSGGVLAQYF.